This T cell receptor (beta chain) stems from a study of blood T cells in healthy people across ages. A second roughly 6 to 11 cycle PCR used barcoded and J-beta primers. No fewer than 3 million CDR3-containing paired-end reads came from each sample. TCRdb re-called the 5' RACE reads through MiXCR, storing one row per CDR3 protein. The sample includes fewer than 900,000 distinct CDR3 sequences, approximately 43% seen only once; the top ten take 20% to 25%. It was around 10 milliliters of peripheral blood that were drawn from each donor. Findings of the study overall: The unknown donor CMV status may have confounded expanded clonotype changes. Measured against age, TCR beta diversity per million T cells decreased in a roughly linear manner.

Regarding this clonotype: No antigen is known for it.

Germline values: CDR1 ENHRY, CDR2 SYGVKD. The CDR3 is 14 amino acids. V trimming: 4 bases; J trimming: 4 bases; junction bases outside the gene matches: 4. The chain links TRBV10-3 to TRBJ2-3, with 8 bases matching TRBD1. The sequenced material came from blood. The TCR sequence derives from a woman in her sixties in good health. The CDR3 protein is CAISGGQGADTQYF. Here the CDR3 DNA reads TGTGCCATCAGTGGAGGACAGGGCGCAGATACGCAGTATTTT.